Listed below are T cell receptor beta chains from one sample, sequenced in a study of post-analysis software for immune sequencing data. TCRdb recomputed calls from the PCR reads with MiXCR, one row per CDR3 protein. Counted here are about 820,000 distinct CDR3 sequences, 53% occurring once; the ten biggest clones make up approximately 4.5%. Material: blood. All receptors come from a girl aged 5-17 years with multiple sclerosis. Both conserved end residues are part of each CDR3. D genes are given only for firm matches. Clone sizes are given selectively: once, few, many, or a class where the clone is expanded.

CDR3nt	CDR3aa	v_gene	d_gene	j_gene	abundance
TGCGCCAGCAGCTTGGCCCTCGTTTTTGGGTACAATGAGCAGTTCTTC	CASSLALVFGYNEQFF	TRBV5-1	-	TRBJ2-1	few
TGCGCCAGCAGCGTATCGACAGGCCTGTCTGGGGCCAACGTCCTGACTTTC	CASSVSTGLSGANVLTF	TRBV5-1	-	TRBJ2-6	-
TGTGCCAGCAGTTCAAAGCGGACAGGGGGCCCTGGGGCCAACGTCCTGACTTTC	CASSSKRTGGPGANVLTF	TRBV7-2	TRBD1	TRBJ2-6	-
TGCAGCGTTGACGCACACAAGGGGTTTTACTACGAGCAGTACTTC	CSVDAHKGFYYEQYF	TRBV29-1	-	TRBJ2-7	few
TGTACCACCAGCACGTACCTCGCGACTAGCGGGAACTACAATGAGCAGTTCTTC	CTTSTYLATSGNYNEQFF	TRBV15	TRBD2	TRBJ2-1	once
TGCAGCGTTGGAGGGAGGGAAAAACTGTTTTTT	CSVGGREKLFF	TRBV29-1	-	TRBJ1-4	few
TGCGCCAGCAGCCAAACAACAGGGACTGGGGCCAACGTCCTGACTTTC	CASSQTTGTGANVLTF	TRBV4-3	-	TRBJ2-6	-
TGTGCCAGCAGGACACGAACCACAGATACGCAGTATTTT	CASRTRTTDTQYF	TRBV7-2	-	TRBJ2-3	-
TGTGCCAGCAGGCACAACCGCGGGGAGACCCAGTACTTC	CASRHNRGETQYF	TRBV6-6	-	TRBJ2-5	-
TGTGCCAGCAGCTTAGATCCAGGGAATGGCTACACCTTC	CASSLDPGNGYTF	TRBV7-2	-	TRBJ1-2	-
TGCGCCAGCAGCCCGGAGGGACAGTCTAACTATGGCTACACCTTC	CASSPEGQSNYGYTF	TRBV5-1	TRBD1	TRBJ1-2	-
TGTGCCAGTAGGACGAGGGCCGGGGGGACCCAGTACTTC	CASRTRAGGTQYF	TRBV19	-	TRBJ2-5	-